The T cell receptor (beta chain) described here comes from a study of T cells in Graves' hyperthyroidism and ophthalmopathy. There are 13 residues in the CDR3. V lost 1 base to trimming and J lost 4 bases, with 6 bases between them. Germline V gene sequence: CDR1 SGHDN, CDR2 FVKESK. Regions amplified from RNA transcripts were the TCR beta CDR3 regions. In the first-round RT-PCR of the TCR CDR3, the HTBI primer set was used. TCRdb re-derived calls from the multiplex PCR reads in MiXCR, one entry per CDR3 protein. The sample has fewer than 750,000 distinct CDR3 sequences; roughly 15% are singletons. PBMCs were collected from an approximately 9.3 ml volume of fresh peripheral blood. About this clonotype: The antigen remains undetermined.

Study-wide results and caveats: Before onset, ophthalmopathy was predicted by the model a median 6.5 months earlier.

This TCR came from a woman between 50 and 59 years old with Graves' ophthalmopathy. The chain uses TRBV14 and TRBJ2-3; D not resolved. Specimen: blood. CDR3 DNA sequence: TGTGCCAGCAGCCAAGCTAGATCAGATACGCAGTATTTT. It yields the protein CASSQARSDTQYF.